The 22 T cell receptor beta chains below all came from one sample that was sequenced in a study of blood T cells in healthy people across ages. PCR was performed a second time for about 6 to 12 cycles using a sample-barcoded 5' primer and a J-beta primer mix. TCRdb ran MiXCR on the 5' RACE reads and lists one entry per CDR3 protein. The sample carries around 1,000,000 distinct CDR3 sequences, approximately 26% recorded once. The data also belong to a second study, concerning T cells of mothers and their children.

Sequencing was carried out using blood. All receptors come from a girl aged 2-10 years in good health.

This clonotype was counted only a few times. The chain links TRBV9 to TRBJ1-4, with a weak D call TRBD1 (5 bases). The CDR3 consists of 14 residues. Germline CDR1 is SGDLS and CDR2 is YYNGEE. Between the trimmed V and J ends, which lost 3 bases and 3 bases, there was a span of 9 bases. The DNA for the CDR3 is TGTGCCAGCAGCGGCTTGGGGGCTAATGAAAAACTGTTTTTT. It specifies CASSGLGANEKLFF.

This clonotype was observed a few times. CDR3 amino acids: CASSPLPGTETYEQYF. Written as DNA, the CDR3 is TGTGCCAGCTCACCACTTCCCGGGACAGAGACCTACGAGCAGTACTTC. The chain recombines TRBV18 with TRBJ2-5, with 7 bases aligning to TRBD1. Judging by the DNA end, TRBJ2-7 fits better; the J call may be wrong. The CDR3 has 16 residues. Per germline, CDR1 KGHSH and CDR2 LQKENI.

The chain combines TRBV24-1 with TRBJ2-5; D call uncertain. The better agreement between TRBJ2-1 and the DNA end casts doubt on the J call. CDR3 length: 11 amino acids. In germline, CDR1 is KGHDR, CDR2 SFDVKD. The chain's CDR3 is CATSDYDEQFF. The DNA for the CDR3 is TGTGCCACCAGTGATTACGATGAGCAGTTCTTC.

The CDR3 DNA reads TGTGCCAGCAGCTTAGCCTGGATAGCGGGGGAAGAGACCCAGTACTTC. This encodes CASSLAWIAGEETQYF. This rearrangement joins TRBV7-9 to TRBJ2-5; 9 bases align to TRBD2. Germline trimming cut 0 bases from V and 3 bases from J; bases unmatched to any gene: 5. The CDR3 contains 16 residues. Per the germline V gene, CDR1 is SEHNR and CDR2 is FQNEAQ (reference sequence). Variable domain in full (rest from reference TRBV7-9 and TRBJ2-5): DTGVSQNPRHKITKRGQNVTFRCDPISEHNRLYWYRQTLGQGPEFLTYFQNEAQLEKSRLLSDRFSAERPKGSFSTLEIQRTEQGDSAMYLCASSLAWIAGEETQYFGPGTRLLVL.

CDR3 nucleotides: TGCGCCAGCAGCTTGGTGGCTCCGAGCACAGATACGCAGTATTTT. Encoded protein: CASSLVAPSTDTQYF. The rearrangement joins TRBV5-1 to TRBJ2-3; no reliable D call. Trimming took 0 bases from V and 0 from J, leaving 8 bases between them. Per the germline V gene, CDR1 is SGHRS and CDR2 is YFSETQ. CDR3 length: 15 residues.

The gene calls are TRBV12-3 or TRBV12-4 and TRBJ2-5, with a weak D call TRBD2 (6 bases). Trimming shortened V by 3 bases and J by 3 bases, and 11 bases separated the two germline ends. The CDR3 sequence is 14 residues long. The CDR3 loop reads CASSFFGGEETQYF. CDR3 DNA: TGTGCCAGCAGTTTCTTTGGCGGGGAAGAGACCCAGTACTTC.

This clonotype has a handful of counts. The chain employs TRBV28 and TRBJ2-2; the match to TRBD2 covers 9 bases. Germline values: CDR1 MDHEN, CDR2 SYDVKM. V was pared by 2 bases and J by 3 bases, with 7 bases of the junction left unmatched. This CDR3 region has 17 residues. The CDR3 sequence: CASSLDPAGGYTGELFF. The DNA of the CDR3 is TGTGCCAGCAGTTTAGACCCAGCGGGAGGCTACACCGGGGAGCTGTTTTTT.

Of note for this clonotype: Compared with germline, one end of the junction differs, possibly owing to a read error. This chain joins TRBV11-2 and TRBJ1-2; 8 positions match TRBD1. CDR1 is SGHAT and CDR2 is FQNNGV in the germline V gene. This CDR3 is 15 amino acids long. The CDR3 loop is CASSLGLTGEYGYTF. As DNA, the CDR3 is TGTGCCAGCAGCTTAGGGCTGACAGGGGAATATGGTTACACCTTC.

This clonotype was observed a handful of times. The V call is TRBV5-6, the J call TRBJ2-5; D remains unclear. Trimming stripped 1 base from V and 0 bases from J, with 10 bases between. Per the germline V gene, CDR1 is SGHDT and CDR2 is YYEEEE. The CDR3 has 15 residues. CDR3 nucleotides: TGTGCCAGCAGCTTGATTAGCCTACACCAAGAGACCCAGTACTTC. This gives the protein CASSLISLHQETQYF. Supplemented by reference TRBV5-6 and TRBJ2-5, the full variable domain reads DAGVTQSPTHLIKTRGQQVTLRCSPKSGHDTVSWYQQALGQGPQFIFQYYEEEERQRGNFPDRFSGHQFPNYSSELNVNALLLGDSALYLCASSLISLHQETQYFGPGTRLLVL.

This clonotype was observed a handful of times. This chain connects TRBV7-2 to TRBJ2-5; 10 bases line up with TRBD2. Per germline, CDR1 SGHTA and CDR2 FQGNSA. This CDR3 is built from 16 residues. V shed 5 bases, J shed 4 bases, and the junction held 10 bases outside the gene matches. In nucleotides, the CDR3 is TGTGCCAGCAGCCCTACCCTAGCGGGGGTTGGAGAGACCCAGTACTTC. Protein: CASSPTLAGVGETQYF.

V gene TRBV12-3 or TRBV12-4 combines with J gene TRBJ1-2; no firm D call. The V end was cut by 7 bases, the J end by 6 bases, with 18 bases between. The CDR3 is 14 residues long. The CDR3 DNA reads TGTGCCAGCACTCAAGAATTATGGGGAAATGGCTACACCTTC. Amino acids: CASTQELWGNGYTF.

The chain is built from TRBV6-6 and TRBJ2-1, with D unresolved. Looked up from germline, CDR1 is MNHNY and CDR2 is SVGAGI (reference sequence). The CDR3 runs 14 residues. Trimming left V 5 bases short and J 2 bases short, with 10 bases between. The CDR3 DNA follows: TGTGCCAGCAGTGTCCTAGAAGCCTACAATGAGCAGTTCTTC. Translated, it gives CASSVLEAYNEQFF.

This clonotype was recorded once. CDR3 DNA sequence: TGCAGCGTTGGGGTTCCGCGGTTACCTAATGAGCAGTTCTTC. It yields the protein CSVGVPRLPNEQFF. The chain joins TRBV29-1 to TRBJ2-5; D is ambiguous. The DNA end is more similar to TRBJ2-1, so the J call may be wrong. Germline V gene lookup returns CDR1 SQVTM and CDR2 ANQGSEA. The CDR3 covers 14 residues.

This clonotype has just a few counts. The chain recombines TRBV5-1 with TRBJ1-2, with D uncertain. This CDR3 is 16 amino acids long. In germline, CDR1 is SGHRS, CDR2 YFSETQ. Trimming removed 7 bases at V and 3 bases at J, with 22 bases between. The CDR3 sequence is CASVYSSRDLDYGYTF. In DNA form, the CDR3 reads TGCGCCAGCGTTTATAGTAGCCGGGATTTGGACTATGGCTACACCTTC.

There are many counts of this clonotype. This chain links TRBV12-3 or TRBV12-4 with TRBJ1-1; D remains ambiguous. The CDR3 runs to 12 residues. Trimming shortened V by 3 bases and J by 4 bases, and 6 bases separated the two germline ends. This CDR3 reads CASSFGITEAFF. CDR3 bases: TGTGCCAGCAGTTTTGGGATCACTGAAGCTTTCTTT.

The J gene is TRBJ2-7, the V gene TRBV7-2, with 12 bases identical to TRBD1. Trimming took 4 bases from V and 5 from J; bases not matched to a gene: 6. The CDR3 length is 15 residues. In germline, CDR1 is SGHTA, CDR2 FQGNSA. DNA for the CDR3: TGTGCCAGCAGCTCCATGGGGACAGGGGGCCACGAGCAGTACTTC. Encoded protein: CASSSMGTGGHEQYF.

The CDR3 DNA sequence: TGTGCCAGCAGTTACTCTAGGTATGGCAATCAGCCCCAGCATTTT. This encodes CASSYSRYGNQPQHF. V gene TRBV6-6 combines with J gene TRBJ1-5, with D uncertain. The germline CDR1 and CDR2 sequences are MNHNY and SVGAGI (reference sequence). The CDR3 consists of 15 residues. V was trimmed by 0 bases and J by 2 bases, leaving 8 bases between them.

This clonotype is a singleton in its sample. CDR3 in DNA: TGTGCCAGCAGCTTGGGGGACAGGCTCAATGAAAAACTGTTTTTT. The encoded protein is CASSLGDRLNEKLFF. This chain connects TRBV7-2 to TRBJ1-4; the match to TRBD1 covers 8 bases. Germline CDR1 reads SGHTA; CDR2 reads FQGNSA. The CDR3 runs to 15 residues. The junction had 5 bases not matched to a gene; V was cut back by 3 bases and J by 5 bases.

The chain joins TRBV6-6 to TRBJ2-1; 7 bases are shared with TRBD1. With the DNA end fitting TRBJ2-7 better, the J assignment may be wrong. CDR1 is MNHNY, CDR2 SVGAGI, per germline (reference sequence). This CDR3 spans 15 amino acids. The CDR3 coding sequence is TGTGCCAGCAGTTACTCGACAGGGCACCGCTACGAGCAGTACTTC. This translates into CASSYSTGHRYEQYF.

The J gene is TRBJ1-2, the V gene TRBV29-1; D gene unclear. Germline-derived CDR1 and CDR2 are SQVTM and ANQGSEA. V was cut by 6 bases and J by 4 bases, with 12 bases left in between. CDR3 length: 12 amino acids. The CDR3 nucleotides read TGCAGCGTCCTGGACGGTACCTATGGCTACACCTTC. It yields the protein CSVLDGTYGYTF.

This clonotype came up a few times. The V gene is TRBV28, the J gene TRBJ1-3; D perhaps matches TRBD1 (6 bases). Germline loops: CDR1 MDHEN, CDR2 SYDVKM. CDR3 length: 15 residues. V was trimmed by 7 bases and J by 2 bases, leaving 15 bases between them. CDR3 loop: CASTPGGGPGNTIYF. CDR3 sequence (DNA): TGTGCCAGCACCCCCGGAGGGGGACCTGGAAACACCATATATTTT.

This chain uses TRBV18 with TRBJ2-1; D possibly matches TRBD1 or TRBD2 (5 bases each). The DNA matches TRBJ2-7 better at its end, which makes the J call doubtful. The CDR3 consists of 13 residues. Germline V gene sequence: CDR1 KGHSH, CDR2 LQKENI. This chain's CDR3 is CASSPTTRDGQYF. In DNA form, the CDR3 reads TGTGCCAGCTCACCGACGACACGGGACGGGCAGTACTTC.